This T cell receptor (beta chain) is drawn from a study of blood T cells in healthy people across ages. Overall study findings and caveats: It was held that diversity estimates obtained from one million T cells represented underestimates.

Next came a second PCR, run for about 7 to 12 cycles, which used a sample-barcoded 5' primer along with a J-beta primer mix. A template-switch adaptor that had 12 random nucleotides put a tag on each cDNA molecule. TCRdb fed the 5' RACE reads into MiXCR, producing one record per CDR3 protein. The sample has about 1.6 million distinct CDR3 sequences; approximately 32% are singletons. This clonotype has more than one count but fewer than ten. Its antigen is not identified. The TCR sequence derives from a woman in her twenties or thirties in good health. The sequenced sample was blood.

The CDR3 region is CASSSSPGLTGGYTF. For the CDR3, the DNA is TGTGCCAGCAGCTCCTCCCCCGGGCTCACGGGAGGCTACACCTTC. This chain connects TRBV11-2 to TRBJ1-2; D is uncertain. V lost 4 bases, J lost 8 bases, and 20 bases lay in between. Germline V lookup: CDR1 SGHAT, CDR2 FQNNGV. The CDR3 length is 15 residues.